This TCR beta chain was obtained from a study of blood T cell repertoires in COVID-19. Study information: Sources were T cells, B-cell-depleted T cells, or PBMCs; the material itself was cDNA or gDNA.

The V segment lost 4 bases and the J segment 2 bases; nucleotides outside the gene matches: 6. The CDR3 totals 18 residues. The germline gives CDR1 LGHNA, CDR2 YNFKEQ. Original methodology: Amplification from reference gene primers served as the basis for estimated nucleated cell counts. The data were produced by immunoSEQ multiplex PCR, yet TCRdb's version contains in-frame clones alone and is incomplete. That table is the source of V, J and clone size, and D and trimming were worked out from the DNA. In the table there are 200,000 to 250,000 clones, roughly 80% of which are singletons. This clone has only a few counts.

The clonotype originates from a woman aged 30 to 39 who had recovered from COVID-19. The specimen was peripheral blood. The genes are TRBV4-2 and TRBJ2-1; 15 bases are a match to TRBD2. The CDR3 nucleotides read TGTGCCAGCAGCCCCAGGACTAGCGGGAGGGAAACCTACAATGAGCAGTTCTTC. This sequence encodes CASSPRTSGRETYNEQFF.